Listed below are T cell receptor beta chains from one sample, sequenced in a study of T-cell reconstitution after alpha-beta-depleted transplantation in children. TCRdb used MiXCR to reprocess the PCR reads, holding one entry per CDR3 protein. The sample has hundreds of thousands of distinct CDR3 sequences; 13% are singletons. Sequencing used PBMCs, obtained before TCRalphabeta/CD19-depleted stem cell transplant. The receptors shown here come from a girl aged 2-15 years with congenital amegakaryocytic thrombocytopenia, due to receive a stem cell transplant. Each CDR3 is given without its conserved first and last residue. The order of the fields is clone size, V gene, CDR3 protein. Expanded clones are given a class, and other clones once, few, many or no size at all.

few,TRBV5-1,ASSKGLAGGPNEQF
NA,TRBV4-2,ASSQEPAGSIGELF
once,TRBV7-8,ASSRDSDEQF
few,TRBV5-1,ASKFSSSGPRSSYNEQF
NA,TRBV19,ASSIGAGKLTAYGYT
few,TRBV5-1,ASSLGLDLAKNIQY
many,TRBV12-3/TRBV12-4,ASSFGIGQGATFFYNEQF
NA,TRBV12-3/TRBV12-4,ASRTLRDLQF
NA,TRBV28,ASRSFGGGQGETGANVLT
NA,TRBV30,AWTSSTEAF
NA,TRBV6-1,ASSTSRGRDTEAF
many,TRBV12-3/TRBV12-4,ASSPRGKSPLH
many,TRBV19,ASSTTTAEQF
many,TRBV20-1,SVKGLSYEQY
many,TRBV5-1,ASSLTGGENEQF
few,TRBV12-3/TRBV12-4,ATEPVGGANVLT
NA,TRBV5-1,ASSLGPLTGQETQY
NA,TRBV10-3,AISEPFSGRAGETQY
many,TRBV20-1,SARGLADFQETQY
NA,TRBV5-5,ASSSPAREQY
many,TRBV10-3,AISEPLAGDLHEQF
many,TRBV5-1,ASGITDTQY
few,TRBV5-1,ASSTRTSGSYEQY
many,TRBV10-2,ASRSGTSGRVGNEQF
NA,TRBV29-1,SVSRGYEQY
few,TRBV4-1,ASSQLGLAQETQY
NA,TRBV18,ASSPPEQLAYNEQF
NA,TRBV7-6,ASSSPGLAGGGTYNEQF
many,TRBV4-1,ASSTHLGGRANIQY
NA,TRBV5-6,ASSFLSGNSYNEQF
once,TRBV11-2,ASSLGPGGHNEQF
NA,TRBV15,ATSRDNLPGELF
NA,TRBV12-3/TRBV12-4,AVLGIVQTGQDRNEKLF
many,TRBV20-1,STPTRGVNTEAF
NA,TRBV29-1,SGETSGLSYNEQF
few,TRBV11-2,ASRIPGLRNNEQF
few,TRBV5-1,ASSRGQGANYGYT
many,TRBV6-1,ASSEGSVVSYNEQF
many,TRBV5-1,ASSLSPGTAGNTIY
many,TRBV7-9,ASSAILGLGEQY
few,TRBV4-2,ASSQARPTNSPLH
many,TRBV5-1,ASSLVLAEMGYNEQF
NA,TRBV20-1,SARDQTREQLREGTQY
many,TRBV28,ASSFTRGDYNEQF
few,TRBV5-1,ASRPSGGYNEQF
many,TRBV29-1,SVSLAGAETQY
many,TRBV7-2,ASSLMPGKHTGELF
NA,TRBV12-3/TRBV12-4,ASSPLDGANTGELF